This TCR beta chain is from a study of shared clonotypes between healthy human individuals. The overall study: A donor's plate count was three for CD4 naive and three for CD4 memory; CD8 naive had two and CD8 memory one.

On this clone itself: Its specificity is unknown.

Using roughly 200 ng DNA, approximately 27,000 T cell genomes, the sorted-subset replicate PCRs were run. Original handling: Because ImmunoSEQ provided only junction sequences with no quality scores, the filtering differed. Assay: immunoSEQ multiplex PCR; the TCRdb copy retains only in-frame clones and omits some. V, J and clone size were drawn from that table, and D and trimming were deduced from the DNA. The table has millions of clones, 85% to 95% seen once; the top ten hold about 0.13%. Findings and caveats of the study: Among donors, the sharing of clonotypes was expected to be influenced by sequencing depth.

Unmatched junction bases numbered 8, after V lost 4 bases and J lost 4 bases. The germline V gene has CDR1 SGHRS and CDR2 YFSETQ. The CDR3 consists of 16 residues. The clonotype originates from a man aged 18 to 29 in good health. The sequencing sample was made of naive CD4+ T cells sorted from blood. Subset reported: CD45RA+ positively selected. This chain links TRBV5-1 with TRBJ2-5; 12 bases fit TRBD2. CDR3 sequence: CASSPASGGASETQYF. As DNA, the CDR3 is TGCGCCAGCAGCCCCGCTAGCGGGGGGGCCTCAGAGACCCAGTACTTC.